These 32 T cell receptor beta chains were all obtained from the same sample, sequenced in a study of vaccination effects on CD4 cells after COVID-19. Antigen-specific CD4+ T cells were expanded with viral peptide pools in the ViraFEST assay before sequencing. Culturing for 9 to 10 days preceded CD4+ T cell isolation. Each person got two doses of an mRNA SARS-CoV-2 vaccine, BNT162b2 or mRNA-1273. Some clones are missing from TCRdb's copy, which holds only in-frame ones; the method was immunoSEQ multiplex PCR. The repertoire consists of tens of thousands of clones, with roughly two thirds occurring once and the leading ten covering 12%. These TCRs' antigens remain unknown. The sequences come from CD4+ T cells from PBMCs cultured with HCoV-229E spike peptides, collected after COVID-19 vaccination. The source is a human donor who received a COVID-19 vaccine.

The rearrangement links TRBV6-6 to TRBJ1-5; weak D call: TRBD1 (5 bases). The CDR3 sequence is 16 residues long. Trimming stripped 5 bases from V and 2 bases from J, with 16 bases between. Germline CDR1 reads MNHNY; CDR2 reads SVGAGI (reference sequence). The CDR3 coding sequence is TGTGCCAGCAGTCCCACGCAGGGTTCGCGCAATCAGCCCCAGCATTTT. This sequence encodes CASSPTQGSRNQPQHF.

The chain carries TRBV28 and TRBJ2-2; D remains unclear. CDR3 length: 13 residues. CDR1 is MDHEN, CDR2 SYDVKM, per germline. Trimming left V 4 bases short and J 5 bases short, with 8 bases between. CDR3 in DNA: TGTGCCAGCAGTTCGCACATGACCGGGGAGCTGTTTTTT. This codes for CASSSHMTGELFF.

The chain combines TRBV6-5 with TRBJ2-1; 12 positions match TRBD2. V trimming: 7 bases; J trimming: 4 bases; junction bases outside the gene matches: 5. This CDR3 has 15 amino acids. Germline V CDR1 and CDR2: MNHEY, SVGAGI. CDR3 coding DNA: TGTGCCAGCAAGACTAGCGGGGGAAGATACAATGAGCAGTTCTTC. Translation: CASKTSGGRYNEQFF.

This clone was counted a single time. The chain has TRBV7-2 and TRBJ1-2, with a possible D match to TRBD1 (6 bases). Germline V gene sequence: CDR1 SGHTA, CDR2 FQGNSA. V was shortened by 3 bases and J by 6 bases, with 23 bases between the two germline ends. This CDR3 contains 17 residues. The CDR3 loop is CASSFYQFEDRKNGYTF. The CDR3 nucleotides read TGTGCCAGCAGCTTTTACCAATTCGAAGACAGGAAGAATGGCTACACCTTC.

In the case of this clone: The sample holds other DNA sequences that translate to the same CDR3. The rearrangement joins TRBV18 to TRBJ1-1; D gene unclear. The V end lost 1 base, the J end lost 0 bases, and 6 bases lay between the germline ends. The CDR3 loop spans 14 amino acids. Germline V gene sequence: CDR1 KGHSH, CDR2 LQKENI. The CDR3 reads CASSPQVMNTEAFF. Here the CDR3 DNA reads TGTGCCAGCTCACCACAGGTTATGAACACTGAAGCTTTCTTT.

The gene calls are TRBV12-3 or TRBV12-4 and TRBJ2-3, with D perhaps matching TRBD1 (6 bases). This CDR3 comprises 13 residues. Trimming removed 7 bases from V and 3 bases from J, with 11 bases in between. The CDR3 coding sequence is TGTGCCAGCAACACAGGGTCGACAGATACGCAGTATTTT. It encodes CASNTGSTDTQYF.

The chain uses TRBV18 and TRBJ2-7; the D gene is possibly TRBD1 (5 bases). The V and J ends lost 4 bases and 6 bases respectively, with 7 bases between them. Germline CDR1 and CDR2: KGHSH and LQKENI. CDR3 length equals 11 residues. The CDR3 protein is CASSQGPEQYF. The CDR3, as DNA: TGTGCCAGCTCACAGGGGCCCGAGCAGTACTTC.

CDR3 sequence reads: CASSPGTGGLTGELFF. The CDR3, as DNA: TGTGCCAGCAGCCCGGGGACAGGGGGCCTCACCGGGGAGCTGTTTTTT. J is TRBJ2-2 and V is TRBV7-9; TRBD1 matches 12 bases. The germline gives CDR1 SEHNR, CDR2 FQNEAQ (reference sequence). CDR3 length: 16 amino acids. With V trimmed by 5 bases and J by 4 bases, 5 bases remained unmatched.

This clone appeared once. V is TRBV19 and J is TRBJ1-1; D is unresolved. CDR1 and CDR2 from the germline V gene are LNHDA and SQIVND (reference sequence). The V and J ends lost 2 bases and 0 bases respectively, with 4 bases between them. This CDR3 contains 13 residues. The CDR3 sequence: CASSIYMNTEAFF. The CDR3 region has the DNA TGTGCCAGTAGTATATACATGAACACTGAAGCTTTCTTT.

The chain couples TRBV3-1 (or the pseudogene TRBV3-2) to TRBJ1-2; 8 bases align to TRBD1. Germline trimming cut 4 bases from V and 4 bases from J; bases unmatched to any gene: 8. CDR3 length: 15 residues. CDR1 and CDR2 from the germline V gene are LGHDT and YNNKEL (reference sequence). The CDR3 coding sequence is TGTGCCAGCAGCCTTACCGGGACAGGATCCTATGGCTACACCTTC. Translated: CASSLTGTGSYGYTF.

The chain joins TRBV3-1 (or the pseudogene TRBV3-2) to TRBJ2-1; D is uncertain. V lost 1 base and J 6 bases, leaving 10 bases between the germline ends. The CDR3 runs 14 residues. The germline V gene encodes CDR1 LGHDT and CDR2 YNNKEL (reference sequence). The CDR3: CASSQVGLGNEQFF. CDR3 DNA sequence: TGTGCCAGCAGCCAAGTAGGGTTGGGCAATGAGCAGTTCTTC.

This rearrangement joins TRBV5-1 to TRBJ1-2; tentatively, D is TRBD1 (5 bases). V was trimmed by 1 base and J by 0 bases, leaving 10 bases between them. The CDR3 runs to 15 residues. Germline loops: CDR1 SGHRS, CDR2 YFSETQ. DNA of the CDR3: TGCGCCAGCAGCTTGAGGGGCAGACCTAACTATGGCTACACCTTC. Translating it yields CASSLRGRPNYGYTF.

Only a few counts were recorded for this clone. V and J are TRBV29-1 and TRBJ2-2; D is tentatively TRBD1 or TRBD2 (6 bases each). V was cut by 6 bases and J by 4 bases, with 12 bases left in between. CDR1 SQVTM and CDR2 ANQGSEA come from the germline V gene. This CDR3 spans 13 amino acids. CDR3 sequence reads: CSVSEGGTGELFF. The DNA for the CDR3 is TGCAGCGTCTCCGAGGGGGGCACCGGGGAGCTGTTTTTT.

The chain uses TRBV18 and TRBJ1-1; D unresolved. V lost 2 bases to trimming and J lost 10 bases, with 11 bases between them. Germline V gives CDR1 KGHSH, CDR2 LQKENI. The CDR3 totals 12 residues. CDR3 in DNA: TGTGCCAGCTCACCAGACTCGGGGAGAGCTTTCTTT. It specifies CASSPDSGRAFF.

The chain is built from TRBV6-6 and TRBJ1-1; D is ambiguous. V lost 4 bases, J lost 1 base, and 7 bases lay in between. CDR1 is MNHNY and CDR2 is SVGAGI in the germline V gene (reference sequence). The CDR3 is 13 amino acids. The CDR3 spells CASSLPENTEAFF. The DNA of the CDR3 is TGTGCCAGCAGTTTACCAGAGAACACTGAAGCTTTCTTT.

This clone turned up a few times. The chain couples TRBV5-1 to TRBJ1-5; 7 nucleotides agree with TRBD1. Germline CDR1 and CDR2: SGHRS and YFSETQ. CDR3 length equals 16 residues. V dropped 2 bases and J dropped 5; count of bases not matched to a gene: 10. Here the CDR3 DNA reads TGCGCCAGCAGCTTTGGTGAGGGGGCAACCGATCAGCCCCAGCATTTT. Amino acids: CASSFGEGATDQPQHF.

This clone has a handful of counts. The chain carries TRBV11-2 and TRBJ1-1; tentatively, D is TRBD1 (5 bases). Germline V gene lookup returns CDR1 SGHAT and CDR2 FQNNGV. V lost 2 bases and J 4 bases, leaving 11 bases between the germline ends. This CDR3 has 14 amino acids. In DNA form, the CDR3 reads TGTGCCAGCAGCTTAAATACAAGGGGCACTGAAGCTTTCTTT. Amino acid sequence: CASSLNTRGTEAFF.

CDR3 sequence reads: CASSDGGRQAYGYTF. CDR3 DNA sequence: TGTGCCAGCAGTGATGGTGGCAGACAAGCATATGGCTACACCTTC. The V and J genes are TRBV6-1 and TRBJ1-2; D remains ambiguous. Germline assignment: CDR1 MNHNS and CDR2 SASEGT. The CDR3 sequence is 15 residues long. The V gene lost 3 bases and the J gene lost 5 bases, with 16 bases spanning the gap.

The chain uses TRBV29-1 and TRBJ2-7; the D gene is possibly TRBD2 (7 bases). The CDR3 is 13 amino acids. V gave up 4 bases and J gave up 2 bases, with 12 bases separating them. The germline gives CDR1 SQVTM, CDR2 ANQGSEA. This CDR3 reads CSVGRGLAYEQYF. CDR3 nucleotides: TGCAGCGTTGGGCGGGGGCTAGCCTACGAGCAGTACTTC.

The chain links TRBV18 to TRBJ2-1; no clear D. Germline V lookup: CDR1 KGHSH, CDR2 LQKENI. This CDR3 is 15 amino acids long. The V and J ends lost 0 bases and 5 bases respectively, with 11 bases between them. The CDR3 reads CASSPPARVHNEQFF. The DNA of the CDR3 is TGTGCCAGCTCACCACCCGCCAGAGTCCACAATGAGCAGTTCTTC.

This clone was seen only a few times. The chain employs TRBV6-6 and TRBJ2-1; 9 positions agree with TRBD1. Looked up from germline, CDR1 is MNHNY and CDR2 is SVGAGI (reference sequence). V shed 3 bases, J shed 6 bases, and the junction held 6 bases outside the gene matches. This CDR3 is built from 15 residues. CDR3 residues: CASSYPGQGINEQFF. Here the CDR3 DNA reads TGTGCCAGCAGTTATCCCGGACAGGGGATCAATGAGCAGTTCTTC.

V is TRBV28 and J is TRBJ1-2, with D unresolved. The CDR3 length is 13 residues. Per the germline V gene, CDR1 is MDHEN and CDR2 is SYDVKM. Between the trimmed V and J ends, which lost 8 bases and 0 bases, there was a span of 10 bases. CDR3 nucleotide sequence: TGTGCCAGCGGGAGGATTTCTAACTATGGCTACACCTTC. It specifies CASGRISNYGYTF.

In its sample, this clone was seen a few times. The chain has TRBV6-5 and TRBJ1-1, with 7 bases matching TRBD1. CDR1 is MNHEY, CDR2 SVGAGI, per germline. The CDR3 spans 13 residues. Unmatched junction bases numbered 4, after V lost 8 bases and J lost 1 base. CDR3 bases: TGTGCCAGCGAGACAGGGTCGAACACTGAAGCTTTCTTT. The encoded protein is CASETGSNTEAFF.

This clone was seen only once. CDR3: CASSSPTTTDTQYF. The CDR3, as DNA: TGTGCCAGCAGTTCACCGACTACCACAGATACGCAGTATTTT. This chain uses TRBV11-1 with TRBJ2-3; weak D call: TRBD2 (5 bases). CDR1 is SGHAT and CDR2 is FQDESV in the germline V gene (reference sequence). The V and J ends lost 6 bases and 2 bases respectively, with 12 bases between them. The CDR3 covers 14 residues.

V is TRBV9 and J is TRBJ1-3; 7 bases match TRBD1. CDR1 SGDLS and CDR2 YYNGEE come from the germline V gene. The CDR3 runs to 16 residues. The ends lost 0 bases at V and 2 bases at J; junction bases unmatched: 5. The CDR3 nucleotides read TGTGCCAGCAGCGTAGACGGTACAGGGGCTGGAAACACCATATATTTT. Translated, it gives CASSVDGTGAGNTIYF.

The chain joins TRBV4-1 to TRBJ1-3; D may be TRBD1 (5 bases). V was cut by 0 bases and J by 5 bases, with 14 bases left in between. CDR1 is MGHRA, CDR2 YSYEKL, per germline. This CDR3 is built from 16 residues. CDR3 sequence reads: CASSQDLGPGRNTIYF. DNA for the CDR3: TGCGCCAGCAGCCAAGACCTGGGTCCGGGGCGAAACACCATATATTTT.

The chain has TRBV24-1 and TRBJ1-1, with D possibly matching TRBD1 (6 bases). Trimming left V 5 bases short and J 4 bases short, with 10 bases between. This CDR3 is 13 amino acids long. Germline CDR1 is KGHDR and CDR2 is SFDVKD. The CDR3 reads CATSVKGGTEAFF. The CDR3 coding sequence is TGTGCCACCAGTGTCAAGGGGGGCACTGAAGCTTTCTTT.

This sequence joins TRBV10-1 and TRBJ2-7, with D perhaps matching TRBD1 or TRBD2 (5 bases each). The V gene lost 4 bases and the J gene lost 2 bases, with 12 bases spanning the gap. Germline values: CDR1 WNHNN, CDR2 SYGVQD (reference sequence). CDR3 length: 14 residues. The CDR3, as DNA: TGCGCCAGCAGTGCTCGGGACCCGACCTACGAGCAGTACTTC. This translates into CASSARDPTYEQYF.

The CDR3 DNA reads as TGCAGCATTGCCTCGGGGGCGGATGGCTACACCTTC. It codes for CSIASGADGYTF. The chain combines TRBV29-1 with TRBJ1-2, with D maybe TRBD1 (6 bases). Trimming took off 8 bases at V and 6 bases at J, with 16 bases between the two ends. The CDR3 consists of 12 residues. CDR1 and CDR2 (germline): SQVTM, ANQGSEA.

This chain connects TRBV3-1 (or the pseudogene TRBV3-2) to TRBJ2-7; 13 bases fit TRBD2. Trimming cost V 3 bases and J 2 bases; bases outside gene matches: 4. The CDR3 is 16 amino acids. CDR1 LGHDT and CDR2 YNNKEL come from the germline V gene (reference sequence). The chain's CDR3 is CASSHLTSGGPYEQYF. In DNA, the CDR3 is TGTGCCAGCAGCCACCTGACTAGCGGGGGGCCCTACGAGCAGTACTTC.

This chain uses TRBV5-1 with TRBJ2-3; a weak D match, TRBD2 (6 bases). The CDR3 totals 14 residues. Germline CDR1 SGHRS, CDR2 YFSETQ. V was trimmed by 2 bases and J by 1 base, leaving 8 bases between them. In nucleotides, the CDR3 is TGCGCCAGCAGCTTCCCGGGAGGCACAGATACGCAGTATTTT. It codes for CASSFPGGTDTQYF.

V and J are TRBV4-2 and TRBJ1-1; TRBD1 might be the D (5 bases). This CDR3 has 15 residues. In germline, CDR1 is LGHNA, CDR2 YNFKEQ. V was clipped by 1 base and J by 4 bases, with 13 bases between them. Written as DNA, the CDR3 is TGTGCCAGCAGCCAAGGGGACGCAACGGGCACTGAAGCTTTCTTT. This translates into CASSQGDATGTEAFF.